This T cell receptor (beta chain) was identified during a study of cytomegalovirus exposure and HLA in healthy donors. The PCR employed 60 Vbeta primers together with 13 Jbeta primers. Using immunoSEQ multiplex PCR, the repertoire was profiled, and TCRdb retains in-frame clones only, with some absent. The top ten clones hold over 3% of a sample with 100,000 or so clones, around 72% of them seen once. J lost 7 bases, V lost 4 bases, and 8 bases had no gene match. Germline V gene lookup returns CDR1 SGHNT and CDR2 YYREEE (reference sequence). There are 13 residues in the CDR3. The rearrangement joins TRBV5-4 to TRBJ2-7, with 7 bases matching TRBD2. Sequenced material: PBMCs. This clonotype originated in a man in his forties in good health and CMV-seronegative. CDR3 in amino acids: CASSPGRVGEQYF. CDR3 in DNA: TGTGCCAGCAGCCCTGGGAGGGTAGGAGAGCAGTACTTC.